These T cell receptor beta chains were read from a single sample in a study of cytomegalovirus exposure and HLA in healthy donors. Generated by immunoSEQ multiplex PCR, the TCRdb table keeps only in-frame clones and is missing some. Found here are roughly 250,000 clones, about 66% of them singletons; the top ten hold under 3%. Sequences were obtained from PBMCs. These receptors were taken from a female donor in good health and CMV-seronegative. The CDR3 runs from the conserved cysteine through the conserved F or W. Fields, in order: V gene, J gene, CDR3 length, D gene, clone size, CDR3 DNA, CDR3 protein. The D gene is left open where the match is weak. Not all rows give a size; the values are once, few, many and, for expanded clones, a class.

TRBV9	TRBJ2-2	14	NA	NA	TGTGCCAGCACGAGACAGATGAACACCGGGGAGCTGTTTTTT	CASTRQMNTGELFF
TRBV6-4	TRBJ2-1	14	TRBD2	NA	TGTGCCAGCAGTGACTGGGATAGCGGGGGCCCAAAGTTCTTC	CASSDWDSGGPKFF
TRBV6-6	TRBJ1-2	13	NA	NA	TGTGCCAGCAGGACAAGAATAGACTATGGCTACACCTTC	CASRTRIDYGYTF
TRBV10-1	TRBJ2-3	14	NA	NA	TGCGCCAGTAGGGCGGGCGGGACAGCAGATACGCAGTATTTT	CASRAGGTADTQYF
TRBV5-1	TRBJ2-3	14	TRBD2	few	TGCGCCAGCAACCGGGAGGGCCGAGCAGATACGCAGTATTTT	CASNREGRADTQYF
TRBV11-1	TRBJ2-3	15	TRBD1	NA	TGTGCCAGCACCCAGGGGGTATCCCACACAGATACGCAGTATTTT	CASTQGVSHTDTQYF
TRBV4-1	TRBJ2-7	16	TRBD2	NA	TGCGCCAGCAGCCCCTCCTTGTTAGCGGGAGCCTACGAGCAGCACTTC	CASSPSLLAGAYEQHF
TRBV6-1	TRBJ1-2	13	NA	NA	TGTGCCAGCAGAAGTACAGGGAACTATGGCTACACCTTC	CASRSTGNYGYTF
TRBV27	TRBJ2-3	19	TRBD2	once	TGTGCCAGCAGTTCTGAACGGGAGGCCGTCCAAACTCGCACAGATACGCAGTATTTT	CASSSEREAVQTRTDTQYF
TRBV7-9	TRBJ2-7	12	NA	NA	TGTGCCAGCAGCTTACGACTCAACGAGCAGTACTTC	CASSLRLNEQYF
TRBV5-1	TRBJ2-7	13	NA	few	TGCGCCAGCAGGCGGGACCTCTCCTACGAGCAGTACTTC	CASRRDLSYEQYF
TRBV7-6	TRBJ2-2	16	TRBD2	NA	TGTGCCAGCACCCCTCGACTAGCGGGAGGGTTCGGGGAGCTGTTTTTT	CASTPRLAGGFGELFF
TRBV21-1	TRBJ2-1	18	NA	once	TGTGCCAGCAGCAGAGTGGTGCCAGCGGGAGCATCCTACAATGAGCAGTTCTTC	CASSRVVPAGASYNEQFF
TRBV6-5	TRBJ2-7	13	TRBD2	NA	TGTGCCAGCAGTAGGGGACTAGACTACGAGCAGTACTTC	CASSRGLDYEQYF
TRBV6-1	TRBJ2-1	12	TRBD2	NA	TGTGCCAACCGGGACTATAACAATGAGCAGTTCTTC	CANRDYNNEQFF
TRBV27	TRBJ2-7	11	TRBD2	NA	TGTGCCAGCACTGGGGGGGACGAGCAGTACTTC	CASTGGDEQYF
TRBV27	TRBJ2-2	15	TRBD1	NA	TGTGCCAGCAGTTACAGGGGGCGCGACACCGGGGAGCTGTTTTTT	CASSYRGRDTGELFF
TRBV6-6	TRBJ2-7	14	NA	NA	TGTGCCAGCAGTTACTCCAGCCCAGGCTACGAGCAGTACTTC	CASSYSSPGYEQYF
TRBV6-1	TRBJ2-5	16	NA	NA	TGTGCCAGCAGTGTTCTTGAGACAGGCAATCAAGAGACCCAGTACTTC	CASSVLETGNQETQYF
TRBV7-3	TRBJ2-1	14	TRBD1	NA	TGTGCCAGCAGCCCCACGACAGGGTTGAATGAGCAGTTCTTC	CASSPTTGLNEQFF
TRBV7-2	TRBJ2-3	16	TRBD2	once	TGTGCCAGCAGCCTTCGACTAGCGGGGGGCACAGATACGCAGTATTTT	CASSLRLAGGTDTQYF
TRBV12-5	TRBJ2-1	15	TRBD1	NA	TGTGCTAGTGGGCAGGGGGCCAGCTCCTACAATGAGCAGTTCTTC	CASGQGASSYNEQFF
TRBV18	TRBJ1-1	13	NA	NA	TGTGCCAGCTCACCAGATAAGCAAACTGAAGCTTTCTTT	CASSPDKQTEAFF
TRBV5-1	TRBJ1-5	15	TRBD1	NA	TGCGCCAGCAGCTTGGGGCCAGGGGGAAGTCAGCCCCAGCATTTT	CASSLGPGGSQPQHF
TRBV5-1	TRBJ2-7	14	NA	NA	TGCGCCAGCAGCCCCCAAAGGGGTTCCTACGAGCAGTACTTC	CASSPQRGSYEQYF
TRBV13	TRBJ1-1	14	TRBD1	few	TGTGCAGTCCCGGGACAGGGATGGAACACTGAAGCTTTCTTT	CAVPGQGWNTEAFF
TRBV11-2	TRBJ2-1	14	NA	NA	TGTGCCAGCAGCTTAGATCGGGGCTACAATGAGCAGTTCTTC	CASSLDRGYNEQFF
TRBV9	TRBJ1-4	14	TRBD1	NA	TGTGCCAGCAGCGTTACAGGGGCGGGGGAAAAACTGTTTTTT	CASSVTGAGEKLFF
TRBV5-4	TRBJ2-5	16	NA	few	TGTGCCAGCAGCTCCCGTTCCCAGGCGCGCCAAGAGACCCAGTACTTC	CASSSRSQARQETQYF
TRBV7-2	TRBJ1-5	14	TRBD1	NA	TGTGCCAGCAGCCCGTGGACAGGCTCTCAGCCCCAGCATTTT	CASSPWTGSQPQHF
TRBV2	TRBJ1-2	14	NA	once	TGTGCCAGCAGTGAACGGTCCATTAACTATGGCTACACCTTC	CASSERSINYGYTF
TRBV6-6	TRBJ2-3	12	NA	NA	TGTGCCAGCACCCATAGCACAGATACGCAGTATTTT	CASTHSTDTQYF
TRBV28	TRBJ2-7	15	NA	NA	TGTGCCAGCAGTTCAGGGGCAGTCCGGTCCTACGAGCAGTACTTC	CASSSGAVRSYEQYF
TRBV30	TRBJ2-1	14	TRBD2	NA	TGTGCCTGGAGTGCTAACGGGAGGGCTAATGAGCAGTTCTTC	CAWSANGRANEQFF
TRBV6-5	TRBJ1-1	15	TRBD1	NA	TGTGCCAGCAGTTACTCGGCGGCGGGGACAGGGTCGGCTTTCTTT	CASSYSAAGTGSAFF
TRBV7-2	TRBJ2-5	17	TRBD2	NA	TGTGCCAGCAGCTTAGGGAGCGGGACTAGCGGACAAGAGACCCAGTACTTC	CASSLGSGTSGQETQYF
TRBV19	TRBJ1-1	16	NA	NA	TGTGCCAGTAGTATCCAAGGCGAGGTGGTTAGGACTGAAGCTTTCTTT	CASSIQGEVVRTEAFF
TRBV9	TRBJ2-3	15	NA	once	TGTGCCAGCAGCGTAGGAGGGAGTTACACAGATACGCAGTATTTT	CASSVGGSYTDTQYF
TRBV6-1	TRBJ2-2	15	TRBD2	NA	TGTGCCAGCAGCCAAGAGGAGGGAGGGACCGGGGAGCTGTTTTTT	CASSQEEGGTGELFF
TRBV28	TRBJ2-7	15	NA	NA	TGTGCCAGCAGTTTATGGGCAGGAAACGCCTACGAGCAGTACTTC	CASSLWAGNAYEQYF
TRBV2	TRBJ1-4	12	NA	NA	TGTGCCAGCAGAAGCAGGGTTGAAAAACTGTTTTTT	CASRSRVEKLFF
TRBV27	TRBJ2-2	14	NA	NA	TGTGCCAGCAGTTTATGGGGAGGAACCGGGGAGCTGTTTTTT	CASSLWGGTGELFF
TRBV6-4	TRBJ2-3	15	NA	NA	TGTGCCAGCAGTGACCGAGGAATAGGCACAGATACGCAGTATTTT	CASSDRGIGTDTQYF
TRBV28	TRBJ1-5	16	NA	few	TGTGCCAGCAGCCTTAGGTGGGGGCAGGGCAATCAGCCCCAGCATTTT	CASSLRWGQGNQPQHF
TRBV5-1	TRBJ1-3	15	NA	NA	TGCGCCAGCAGCTCGAGCACCCCCTCTGGAAACACCATATATTTT	CASSSSTPSGNTIYF
TRBV5-4	TRBJ2-7	15	TRBD2	NA	TGTGCCAGCAGCCACGGGACTAGCGGGAGAGGTGAGCAGTACTTC	CASSHGTSGRGEQYF
TRBV27	TRBJ2-7	14	TRBD1	NA	TGTGCCAGCAGTCCCCGGACAGGGGTGTACGAAAAGTACTTC	CASSPRTGVYEKYF
TRBV6-5	TRBJ1-5	15	NA	NA	TGTGCCAGCAGTTACCGACAGGATAGCAATCAGCCCCAGCATTTT	CASSYRQDSNQPQHF
TRBV6-5	TRBJ1-6	13	TRBD1	NA	TGTGCCAGCAGCGACAGGGAGAATTCACCCCTCCACTTT	CASSDRENSPLHF
TRBV5-6	TRBJ2-3	16	TRBD2	NA	TGTGCCAGCAGCTTGGAAGCGGGGACCCTCACAGATACGCAGTATTTT	CASSLEAGTLTDTQYF
TRBV19	TRBJ1-4	15	NA	few	TGTGCCAGTAGTATAGTCGACAGCCTAGTCGAAAAACTGTTTTTT	CASSIVDSLVEKLFF
TRBV5-1	TRBJ1-6	16	NA	NA	TGCGCCAGCAGCTTGATTCGCCCACGTGAGAATTCACCCCTCCACTTT	CASSLIRPRENSPLHF
TRBV23-1	TRBJ1-5	19	TRBD1	NA	TGCGCCAGCAGTCTGCCGGGACAGGGTCGGAGGTATAGCAATCAGCCCCAGCATTTT	CASSLPGQGRRYSNQPQHF
TRBV30	TRBJ2-7	11	NA	once	TGTGCCTGGAGTGGTGGAGGCGAGCAGTACTTC	CAWSGGGEQYF
TRBV5-1	TRBJ2-1	12	NA	NA	TGCGCCAGCAGCGCGGACAGCAATGAGCAGTTCTTC	CASSADSNEQFF
TRBV28	TRBJ2-7	14	TRBD1	once	TGTGCCAGCAGTTCTGGACAGGGGAGGTACGAGCAGTACTTC	CASSSGQGRYEQYF
TRBV14	TRBJ2-5	15	TRBD2	NA	TGTGCCAGCAGCCAAGTCGGGACTAGCCGAGAGACCCAGTACTTC	CASSQVGTSRETQYF
TRBV7-8	TRBJ2-3	16	TRBD2	NA	TGTGCCAGCAGCTTAGAACTAGCGGGGAGCACAGATACGCAGTATTTT	CASSLELAGSTDTQYF
TRBV30	TRBJ1-5	13	NA	NA	TGTGCCTGGAGTGTAGCCACCAATCAGCCCCAGCATTTT	CAWSVATNQPQHF